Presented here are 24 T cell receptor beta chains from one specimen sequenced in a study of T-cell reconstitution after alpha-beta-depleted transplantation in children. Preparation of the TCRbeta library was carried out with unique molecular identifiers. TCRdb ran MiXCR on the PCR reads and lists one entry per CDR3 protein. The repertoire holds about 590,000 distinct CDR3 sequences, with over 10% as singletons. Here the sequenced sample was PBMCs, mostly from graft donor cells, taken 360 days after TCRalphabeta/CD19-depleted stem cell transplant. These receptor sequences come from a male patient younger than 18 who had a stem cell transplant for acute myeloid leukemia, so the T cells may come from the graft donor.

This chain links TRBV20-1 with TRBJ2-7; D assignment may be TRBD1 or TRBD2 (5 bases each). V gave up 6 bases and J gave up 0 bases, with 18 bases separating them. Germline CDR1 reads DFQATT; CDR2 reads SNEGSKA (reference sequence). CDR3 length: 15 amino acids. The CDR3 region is CSAEVGNRISYEQYF. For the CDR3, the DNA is TGCAGTGCGGAGGTCGGGAACAGGATCTCCTACGAGCAGTACTTC.

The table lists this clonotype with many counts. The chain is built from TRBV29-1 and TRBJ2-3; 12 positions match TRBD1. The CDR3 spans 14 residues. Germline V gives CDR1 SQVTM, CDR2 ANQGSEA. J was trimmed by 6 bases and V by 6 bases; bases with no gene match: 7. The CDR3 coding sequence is TGCAGCGTGGGGGACAGGGGGCATGCCGATACGCAGTATTTT. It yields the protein CSVGDRGHADTQYF.

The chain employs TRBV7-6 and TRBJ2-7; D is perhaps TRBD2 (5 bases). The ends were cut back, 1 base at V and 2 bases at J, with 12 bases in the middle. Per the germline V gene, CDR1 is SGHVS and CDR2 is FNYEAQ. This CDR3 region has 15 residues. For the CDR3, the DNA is TGTGCCAGCAGCTTAGTAGCGCAGAGAACCTACGAGCAGTACTTC. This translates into CASSLVAQRTYEQYF.

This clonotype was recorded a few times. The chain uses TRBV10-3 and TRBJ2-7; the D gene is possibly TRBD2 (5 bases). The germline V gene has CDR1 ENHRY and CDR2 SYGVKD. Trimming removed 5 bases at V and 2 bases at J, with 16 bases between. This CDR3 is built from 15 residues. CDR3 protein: CAISFGSVAPYEQYF. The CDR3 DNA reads TGTGCCATCAGTTTCGGCTCGGTAGCGCCCTACGAGCAGTACTTC.

CDR3 sequence reads: CASSSTGSGTYEQYF. The CDR3 coding sequence is TGTGCCAGCAGTTCCACCGGGTCCGGGACCTACGAGCAGTACTTC. This chain uses TRBV12-3 or TRBV12-4 with TRBJ2-7; D may be TRBD2 (5 bases). This CDR3 is 15 amino acids long. The V gene lost 4 bases and the J gene lost 2 bases, with 15 bases spanning the gap.

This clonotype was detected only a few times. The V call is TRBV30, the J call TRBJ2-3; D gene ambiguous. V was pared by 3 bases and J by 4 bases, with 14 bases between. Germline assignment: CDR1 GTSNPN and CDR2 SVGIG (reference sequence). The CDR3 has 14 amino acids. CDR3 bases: TGTGCCTGGAGCCGAGAGGAGATGGCAGATACGCAGTATTTT. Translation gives CAWSREEMADTQYF.

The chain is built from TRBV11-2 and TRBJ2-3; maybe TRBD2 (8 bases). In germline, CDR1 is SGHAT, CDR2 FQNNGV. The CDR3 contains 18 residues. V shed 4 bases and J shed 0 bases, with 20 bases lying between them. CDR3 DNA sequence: TGTGCCAGCAGCTCCCCGTTAGGGGGCGGGAGGAGCACAGATACGCAGTATTTT. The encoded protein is CASSSPLGGGRSTDTQYF.

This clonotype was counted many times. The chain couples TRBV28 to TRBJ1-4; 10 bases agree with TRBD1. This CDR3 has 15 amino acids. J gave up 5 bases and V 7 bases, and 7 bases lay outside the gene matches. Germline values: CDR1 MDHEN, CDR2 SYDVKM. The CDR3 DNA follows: TGTGCCAGCAAGTGGGGGACAGGGGTAAATGAAAAACTGTTTTTT. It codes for CASKWGTGVNEKLFF. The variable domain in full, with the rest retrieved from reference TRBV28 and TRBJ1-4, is DVKVTQSSRYLVKRTGEKVFLECVQDMDHENMFWYRQDPGLGLRLIYFSYDVKMKEKGDIPEGYSVSREKKERFSLILESASTNQTSMYLCASKWGTGVNEKLFFGSGTQLSVL.

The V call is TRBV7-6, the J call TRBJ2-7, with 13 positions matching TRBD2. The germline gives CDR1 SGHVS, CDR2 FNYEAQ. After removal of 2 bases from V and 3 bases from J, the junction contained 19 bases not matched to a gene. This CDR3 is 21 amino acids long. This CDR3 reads CASSLFPHPGGTSGKIYEQYF. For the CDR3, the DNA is TGTGCCAGCAGCTTATTCCCCCACCCTGGCGGGACTAGCGGGAAAATCTACGAGCAGTACTTC.

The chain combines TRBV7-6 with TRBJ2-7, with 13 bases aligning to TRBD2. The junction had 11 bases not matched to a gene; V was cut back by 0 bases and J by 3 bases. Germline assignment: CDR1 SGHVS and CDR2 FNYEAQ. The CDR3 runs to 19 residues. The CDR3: CASSLAPRTSGSLVYEQYF. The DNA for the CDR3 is TGTGCCAGCAGCTTAGCACCAAGGACTAGCGGGAGCCTCGTCTACGAGCAGTACTTC.

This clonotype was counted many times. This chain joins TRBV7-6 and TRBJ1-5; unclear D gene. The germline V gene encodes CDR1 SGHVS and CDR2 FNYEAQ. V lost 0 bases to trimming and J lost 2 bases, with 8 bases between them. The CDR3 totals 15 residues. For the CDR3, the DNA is TGTGCCAGCAGCTTAGCCTGGGGTGGCAATCAGCCCCAGCATTTT. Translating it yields CASSLAWGGNQPQHF.

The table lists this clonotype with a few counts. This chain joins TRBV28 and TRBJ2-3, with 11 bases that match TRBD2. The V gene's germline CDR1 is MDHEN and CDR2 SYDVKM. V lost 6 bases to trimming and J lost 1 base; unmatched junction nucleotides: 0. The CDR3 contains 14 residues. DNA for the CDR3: TGTGCCAGCAGACTAGCGGGGGGCACAGATACGCAGTATTTT. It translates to CASRLAGGTDTQYF.

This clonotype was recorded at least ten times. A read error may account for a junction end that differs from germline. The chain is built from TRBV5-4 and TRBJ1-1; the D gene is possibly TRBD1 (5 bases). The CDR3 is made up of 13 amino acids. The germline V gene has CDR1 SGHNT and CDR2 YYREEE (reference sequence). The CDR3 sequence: CASSLQGNTEAFF. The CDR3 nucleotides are TGCGCCAGCAGCTTGCAGGGGAACACTGAAGCTTTCTTT.

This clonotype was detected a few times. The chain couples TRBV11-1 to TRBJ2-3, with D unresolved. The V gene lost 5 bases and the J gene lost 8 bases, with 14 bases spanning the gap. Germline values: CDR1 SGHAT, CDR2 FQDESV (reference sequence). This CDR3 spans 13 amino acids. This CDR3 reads CASSPRWFVTQYF. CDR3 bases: TGTGCCAGCAGCCCGCGATGGTTCGTTACGCAGTATTTT.

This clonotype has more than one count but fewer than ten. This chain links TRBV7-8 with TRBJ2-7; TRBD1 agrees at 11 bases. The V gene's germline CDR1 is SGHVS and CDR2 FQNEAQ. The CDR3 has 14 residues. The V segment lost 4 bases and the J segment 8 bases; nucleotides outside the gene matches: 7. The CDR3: CASSSRDRGNQQYF. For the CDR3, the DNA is TGTGCCAGCAGCTCCCGGGACAGGGGGAATCAGCAGTACTTC.

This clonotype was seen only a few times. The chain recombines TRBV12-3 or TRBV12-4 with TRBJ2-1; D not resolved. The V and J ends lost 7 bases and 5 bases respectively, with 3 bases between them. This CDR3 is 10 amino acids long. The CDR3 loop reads CASTDNEQFF. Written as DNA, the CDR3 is TGTGCCAGCACCGACAATGAGCAGTTCTTC.

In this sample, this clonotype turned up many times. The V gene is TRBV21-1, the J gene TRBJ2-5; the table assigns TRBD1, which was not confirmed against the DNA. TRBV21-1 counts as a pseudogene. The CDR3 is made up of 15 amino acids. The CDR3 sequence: CASSKVGSRSLPQYF. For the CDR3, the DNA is TGTGCCAGCAGCAAAGTAGGGTCCCGGTCATTACCCCAGTACTTC.

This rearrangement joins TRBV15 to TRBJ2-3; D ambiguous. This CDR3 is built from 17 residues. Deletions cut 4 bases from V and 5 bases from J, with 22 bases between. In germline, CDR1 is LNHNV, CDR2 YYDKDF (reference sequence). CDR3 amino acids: CATSTFPHGEQVDTQYF. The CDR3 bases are TGTGCCACCAGCACTTTCCCCCACGGAGAGCAAGTAGATACGCAGTATTTT.

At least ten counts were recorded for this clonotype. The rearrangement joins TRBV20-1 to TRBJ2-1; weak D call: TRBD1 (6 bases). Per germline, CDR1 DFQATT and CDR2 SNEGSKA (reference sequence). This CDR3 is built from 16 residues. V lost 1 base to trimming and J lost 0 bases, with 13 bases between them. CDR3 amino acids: CSARGNRADSYNEQFF. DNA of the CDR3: TGCAGTGCTAGAGGTAACAGGGCGGACTCCTACAATGAGCAGTTCTTC.

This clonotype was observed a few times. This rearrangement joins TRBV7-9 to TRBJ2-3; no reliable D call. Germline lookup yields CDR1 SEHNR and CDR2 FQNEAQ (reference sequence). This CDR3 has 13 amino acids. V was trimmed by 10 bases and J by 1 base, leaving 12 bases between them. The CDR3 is CATRLDRTDTQYF. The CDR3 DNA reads TGTGCCACCCGTCTCGATCGCACAGATACGCAGTATTTT.

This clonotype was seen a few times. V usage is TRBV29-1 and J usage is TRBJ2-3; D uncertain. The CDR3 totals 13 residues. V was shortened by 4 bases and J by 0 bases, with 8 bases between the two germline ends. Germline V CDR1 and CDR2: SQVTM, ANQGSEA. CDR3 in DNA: TGCAGCGTTGCCCTCAGCAGCACAGATACGCAGTATTTT. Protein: CSVALSSTDTQYF.

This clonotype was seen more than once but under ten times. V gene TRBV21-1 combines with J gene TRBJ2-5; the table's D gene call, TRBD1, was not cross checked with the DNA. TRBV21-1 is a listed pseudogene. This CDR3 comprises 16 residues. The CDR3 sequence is CASSPWSTGLRETQYF. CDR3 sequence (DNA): TGTGCCAGCAGCCCTTGGTCGACAGGCTTGCGAGAGACCCAGTACTTC.

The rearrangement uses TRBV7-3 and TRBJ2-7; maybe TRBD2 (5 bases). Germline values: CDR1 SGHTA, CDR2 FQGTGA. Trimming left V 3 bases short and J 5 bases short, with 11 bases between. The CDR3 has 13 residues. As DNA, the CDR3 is TGTGCCAGCAGCTTTGGGAGTAGGCACGAGCAGTACTTC. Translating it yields CASSFGSRHEQYF.

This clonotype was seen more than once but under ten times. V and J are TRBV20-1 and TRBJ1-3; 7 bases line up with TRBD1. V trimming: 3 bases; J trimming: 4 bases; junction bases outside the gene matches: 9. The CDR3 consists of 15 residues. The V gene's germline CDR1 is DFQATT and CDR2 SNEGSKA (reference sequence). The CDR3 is CSARDRRGTGNTIYF. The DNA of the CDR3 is TGCAGTGCTAGGGACAGGCGGGGGACCGGAAACACCATATATTTT.